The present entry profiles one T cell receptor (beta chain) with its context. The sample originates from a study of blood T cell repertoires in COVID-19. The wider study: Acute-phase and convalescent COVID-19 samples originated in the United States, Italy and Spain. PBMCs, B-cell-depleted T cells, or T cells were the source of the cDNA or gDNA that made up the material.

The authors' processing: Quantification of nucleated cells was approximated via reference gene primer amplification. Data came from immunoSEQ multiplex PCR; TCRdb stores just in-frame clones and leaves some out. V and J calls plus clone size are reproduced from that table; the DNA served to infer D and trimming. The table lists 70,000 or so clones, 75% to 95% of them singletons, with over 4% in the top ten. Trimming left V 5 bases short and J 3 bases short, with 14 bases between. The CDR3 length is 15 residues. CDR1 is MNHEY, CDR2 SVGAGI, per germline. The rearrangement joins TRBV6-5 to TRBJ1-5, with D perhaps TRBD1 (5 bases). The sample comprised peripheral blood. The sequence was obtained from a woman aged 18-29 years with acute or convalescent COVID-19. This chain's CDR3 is CASSTIQVLNQPQHF. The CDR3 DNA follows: TGTGCCAGCAGTACCATACAGGTACTCAATCAGCCCCAGCATTTT.